The 14 T cell receptor beta chains listed next were all sequenced from one sample in a study of graft-versus-host responses after intestinal transplantation. Libraries were prepared by immunoSEQ multiplex PCR; TCRdb keeps only in-frame clonotypes and omits some of them. Of approximately 97,000 clones listed, around 92% were seen once; the top ten hold approximately 0.069%. These receptors' antigens are unknown. Sequences were derived from unstimulated CD8+ T cells sorted from spleen or lymph node cells, sampled before transplant. The receptors were sampled from a human donor who was the organ donor for an intestinal transplant.

The chain joins TRBV27 to TRBJ1-5; TRBD1 is a possible D gene (5 bases). The V gene's germline CDR1 is MNHEY and CDR2 SMNVEV (reference sequence). This CDR3 is 14 amino acids long. Trimming removed 6 bases from V and 7 bases from J, with 16 bases in between. The CDR3 DNA is TGTGCCAGCAGCTTAGCGGGGGTAGGGCAGCCCCAGCATTTT. This encodes CASSLAGVGQPQHF.

The chain uses TRBV5-6 and TRBJ1-1, with D possibly being TRBD1 (5 bases). In germline, CDR1 is SGHDT, CDR2 YYEEEE. V was pared by 0 bases and J by 1 base, with 10 bases between. CDR3 length equals 15 residues. The CDR3 loop is CASSLGRGRNTEAFF. CDR3 nucleotide sequence: TGTGCCAGCAGCTTGGGGCGGGGGAGGAACACTGAAGCTTTCTTT.

Comments on this clone: The junction departs from the called germline gene at one end, perhaps through a read error. Other DNA sequences from this sample encode an identical CDR3 as well. This chain connects TRBV6-1 to TRBJ1-2, with TRBD1 as a possible D gene (6 bases). The CDR3 has 12 amino acids. The germline V gene has CDR1 MNHNS and CDR2 SASEGT. CDR3 amino acids: CASRTGSYGYTF. DNA for the CDR3: TGTGCCAGCCGTACAGGGAGCTATGGATACACCTTC.

The chain has TRBV4-1 and TRBJ1-1; D is ambiguous. CDR1 is MGHRA and CDR2 is YSYEKL in the germline V gene. The germline V and J ends were trimmed by 1 base and 4 bases, with 16 bases remaining between them. This CDR3 has 16 residues. In DNA, the CDR3 is TGCGCCAGCAGCCAAGGGTTAGGGTGGGAGCCCACTGAAGCTTTCTTT. It specifies CASSQGLGWEPTEAFF.

This chain connects TRBV28 to TRBJ2-7; perhaps TRBD1 as D (6 bases). This CDR3 comprises 14 residues. Germline CDR1 reads MDHEN; CDR2 reads SYDVKM. The germline V and J ends were trimmed by 3 bases and 2 bases, with 11 bases remaining between them. CDR3 bases: TGTGCCAGCAGTTTCCCAGGGGCTGCCTACGAGCAGTACTTC. Protein: CASSFPGAAYEQYF.

This rearrangement joins TRBV27 to TRBJ1-2; no definite D call. Per the germline V gene, CDR1 is MNHEY and CDR2 is SMNVEV (reference sequence). This CDR3 is 13 amino acids long. The germline V and J ends were trimmed by 2 bases and 5 bases, with 9 bases remaining between them. This CDR3 reads CASSLTRRYGYTF. CDR3 DNA: TGTGCCAGCAGTTTAACGCGGAGGTATGGCTACACCTTC.

This clone was picked up one time. The chain couples TRBV9 to TRBJ2-3; 8 positions agree with TRBD1. CDR1 is SGDLS and CDR2 is YYNGEE in the germline V gene. This CDR3 is built from 17 residues. V gave up 3 bases and J gave up 5 bases; unmatched junction bases: 14. CDR3 region: CASSGTGTGLAGDTQYF. CDR3 DNA: TGTGCCAGCAGCGGGACAGGGACTGGATTGGCGGGAGATACGCAGTATTTT.

V is TRBV5-1 and J is TRBJ2-7, with 7 nucleotides matching TRBD1. V lost 0 bases, J lost 5 bases, and 5 bases stayed unmatched. CDR1 is SGHRS and CDR2 is YFSETQ in the germline V gene. The CDR3 totals 14 residues. The CDR3 region has the DNA TGCGCCAGCAGCTTGGAAAGGGGGCACAACGAGCAGTACTTC. Its protein is CASSLERGHNEQYF.

V is TRBV27 and J is TRBJ2-6; D gene ambiguous. CDR3 size: 13 residues. Deletions cut 6 bases from V and 4 bases from J, with 7 bases between. Germline loops: CDR1 MNHEY, CDR2 SMNVEV (reference sequence). The DNA of the CDR3 is TGTGCCAGCAGCTTACAGGGGGCCAACGTCCTGACTTTC. Translated, it gives CASSLQGANVLTF.

The genes are TRBV19 and TRBJ2-3, with D perhaps matching TRBD2 (6 bases). Germline V gene lookup returns CDR1 LNHDA and CDR2 SQIVND (reference sequence). V was trimmed by 5 bases and J by 2 bases, leaving 11 bases between them. CDR3 length equals 14 residues. Written as DNA, the CDR3 is TGTGCCAGTAGTCGCGGACTATACACAGATACGCAGTATTTT. It specifies CASSRGLYTDTQYF.

The rearrangement uses TRBV14 and TRBJ2-1, with no clear D. CDR1 and CDR2 from the germline V gene are SGHDN and FVKESK. This CDR3 spans 14 amino acids. The V end lost 0 bases, the J end lost 3 bases, and 6 bases lay between the germline ends. In nucleotides, the CDR3 is TGTGCCAGCAGCCAAGACAGAAACTACAATGAGCAGTTCTTC. It is translated as CASSQDRNYNEQFF.

This chain links TRBV10-2 with TRBJ2-7; D gene ambiguous. The CDR3 loop spans 12 amino acids. CDR1 is WSHSY and CDR2 is SAAADI in the germline V gene. Trimming took 6 bases from V and 4 from J, leaving 10 bases between them. The CDR3 coding sequence is TGCGCCAGCAGGGTGGCTCCTTACGAGCAGTACTTC. This gives the protein CASRVAPYEQYF.

The chain combines TRBV6-5 with TRBJ1-2; no clear D gene. The CDR3 covers 13 residues. Germline V gene sequence: CDR1 MNHEY, CDR2 SVGAGI. V was shortened by 5 bases and J by 2 bases, with 9 bases between the two germline ends. CDR3 DNA sequence: TGTGCCAGCAGTGCCTCGGGGAACTATGGCTACACCTTC. Protein sequence: CASSASGNYGYTF.

The chain employs TRBV10-1 and TRBJ1-2, with D possibly being TRBD1 (6 bases). V lost 2 bases to trimming and J lost 10 bases, with 11 bases between them. Per germline, CDR1 WNHNN and CDR2 SYGVQD (reference sequence). The CDR3 covers 12 residues. The CDR3 is CASSEPSGVYTF. The CDR3 DNA sequence: TGCGCCAGCAGTGAGCCTTCAGGGGTCTACACCTTC.